This note documents a single TCR beta chain sequence. This clone may be a read error of a much larger clone one base away. This sample was included in a study of tumor-infiltrating lymphocytes in primary liver carcinoma. Study summary: Productive TCRbeta read counts per sample ran from roughly 3.6 to 7.1 million and were similar across tissue types.

This CDR3 has 15 amino acids. In germline, CDR1 is SGHDT, CDR2 YYEEEE. Co-extraction of RNA and DNA was performed on about 19-31 mg of unsorted bulk tissue. Patients underwent surgical resection for primary liver carcinoma. With a constant-region primer, TCR beta cDNA was made from 400 to 550 ng of total RNA. Construction of TCR beta libraries relied on three successive nested multiplex PCR rounds employing slightly modified ARM-PCR. The first two PCR rounds used TRBV1-TRBV30 primers with a Cbeta primer, approximately 10 cycles each. TCRdb reprocessed the multiplex PCR reads via MiXCR and lists one record per CDR3 protein. The data contain about 100,000 distinct CDR3 sequences, 65% to 70% of them seen just once; the ten biggest clones take up 27%.

Sequencing input: tumor-adjacent normal liver tissue. This chain joins TRBV5-6 and TRBJ2-7, with TRBD1 identical over 7 bases. The clonotype comes from a man aged 35 to 55 with primary liver carcinoma and hepatitis B virus infection. The CDR3 sequence: CTSSLDRLLRGEQYF. The CDR3 DNA follows: TGTACCAGCAGCTTGGACAGGCTTCTTCGCGGCGAGCAGTACTTC.